The sequence of this T cell receptor beta chain was determined in a study of radiotherapy plus CTLA-4 blockade in lung cancer. Study-level results: Subsequent to radiotherapy plus ipilimumab, tumor-derived TCR clones underwent expansion in blood. Reportedly, early blood T cell clone dynamics best predicted response, with interferon-beta.

The data were produced by immunoSEQ multiplex PCR, yet TCRdb's version contains in-frame clones alone and is incomplete. The data hold 70,000 to 100,000 clones, with approximately 86% observed a single time. Turning to this clone: What it recognizes is unknown.

The CDR3 has 15 amino acids. Germline V gives CDR1 LNHDA, CDR2 SQIVND (reference sequence). J lost 7 bases, V lost 6 bases, and 10 bases had no gene match. The receptor comes from a human donor with non-small cell lung cancer who had a partial response to radiotherapy plus ipilimumab. V is TRBV19 and J is TRBJ1-5; 9 positions match TRBD1. The sample here was peripheral blood, taken from a patient treated with radiotherapy plus ipilimumab. The CDR3 DNA follows: TGTGCCAGTAGAGTAACAGGGGGCAGCGAGCAGCCCCAGCATTTT. It codes for CASRVTGGSEQPQHF.